This T cell receptor beta chain emerged from a study of control samples from healthy donors and cancer patients (TCRdb year 2020). Including cysteine and phenylalanine, the CDR3 has 15 amino acids. The only DNA kept is the CDR3, 45 bases in frame from the first base. The germline V gene yields SNHLY for CDR1 and FYNNEI for CDR2. V loses 7 bases at its end and J loses 1 base; junction bases beyond the gene matches: 9. The library was obtained by the immunoSEQ multiplex PCR assay. The immuneACCESS repertoire file appears here via TCRdb, limited to in-frame rearrangements. These files lack a portion of the clones; in checked studies, under half of the deficit traces to unresolved V genes, and the cause of the others is not known. In this sample the table shows roughly 20,000 clones, roughly 80% of which occur a single time. The ten largest clonotypes hold 25% to 30% of the sample. In its sample, this clone was seen once. The antigen it recognizes is unknown. No quality values exist for individual bases; no much larger clone is one base distant.

The chain links TRBV2 with TRBJ1-1; 7 junctional bases match TRBD1. Sequencing was done on a sample of PBMCs. This receptor was obtained from an older man with head and neck cancer. The DNA sequence follows: TGTGCCAGCACGCCGGGACAGACGCCGAACACTGAAGCTTTCTTT. Protein translation: CASTPGQTPNTEAFF.